A selection of T cell receptor beta chains follows, all from one sample in a study of shared clonotypes between healthy human individuals. Produced via immunoSEQ multiplex PCR; TCRdb's table is partial and in-frame only. Here the sample spans millions of clones, 85% to 95% being singletons. The sample was naive CD4+ T cells sorted from blood. The source is a man aged 18 to 29 in good health. Both conserved end residues are part of each CDR3. A D gene is named only where the DNA matches it firmly. Clone sizes are given selectively: once, few, many, or a class where the clone is expanded.

clone_size	d_call	v_call	j_call	cdr3_nt	cdr3_aa
-	-	TRBV5-6	TRBJ1-2	TGTGCCAGCAGCCATAGGCAGGCACAAACCCTCGGCTACACCTTC	CASSHRQAQTLGYTF
-	-	TRBV6-6	TRBJ2-7	TGTGCCAGCACCAACTCGTGGGGGTTCGAGCAGTACTTC	CASTNSWGFEQYF
-	TRBD2	TRBV28	TRBJ2-3	TGTGCCAGCAAAAAGCAACTAGCGGGCACAGATACGCAGTATTTT	CASKKQLAGTDTQYF
-	TRBD1	TRBV7-9	TRBJ2-3	TGTGCCAGCGATGGCCAATCGGGACAGGGGCGCACAGATACGCAGTATTTT	CASDGQSGQGRTDTQYF
-	-	TRBV5-1	TRBJ2-1	TGCGCCAGCAGCTTTTACGACGTTATCTACAATGAGCAGTTCTTC	CASSFYDVIYNEQFF
-	-	TRBV28	TRBJ1-2	TGTGCCAGCAGTTTAGGTCTCTATGGCTACACCTTC	CASSLGLYGYTF
-	-	TRBV4-1	TRBJ2-1	TGCGCCAGCAGCCAAGAAGCCGTTGAGGCTGCTAGCTCCTACAATGAGCAGTTCTTC	CASSQEAVEAASSYNEQFF
-	TRBD2	TRBV11-3	TRBJ2-3	TGTGCCAGCAGCTTAACTAGCGGGGGGGGCACAGATACGCAGTATTTT	CASSLTSGGGTDTQYF
once	-	TRBV6-1	TRBJ2-7	TGTGCCAGCAGCGCCCTGATAAAGGGATCCTACGAGCAGTACTTC	CASSALIKGSYEQYF
-	-	TRBV25-1	TRBJ1-6	TGTGCCAGCAGGGGGCCTGACTATAATTCACCCCTCCACTTT	CASRGPDYNSPLHF
-	TRBD1	TRBV6-5	TRBJ1-2	TGTGCCAGCACAGACAGGGCCTCTGGCTACACCTTC	CASTDRASGYTF
once	TRBD1	TRBV5-4	TRBJ2-5	TGTGCCAGCAGCTTGAGGGACAGCTTTGAGACCCAGTACTTC	CASSLRDSFETQYF
-	-	TRBV7-6	TRBJ2-2	TGTGCCAGCAGCCGCGATACAGGTTCCACCGGGGAGCTGTTTTTT	CASSRDTGSTGELFF
once	-	TRBV7-9	TRBJ2-1	TGTGCCAGCAGCCCCTCACCTCAGGGTGGTGAGCAGTTCTTC	CASSPSPQGGEQFF
-	TRBD1	TRBV10-3	TRBJ2-1	TGTGCCACAAGACAGGGGGCTTACGATGAGCAGTTCTTC	CATRQGAYDEQFF
-	TRBD1	TRBV5-1	TRBJ2-5	TGCGCCAGCAGCATACACGGGGACAGTCAGTACCAAGAGACCCAGTACTTC	CASSIHGDSQYQETQYF
-	-	TRBV6-5	TRBJ1-2	TGTGCCAGCAGTCAATCGACAGCCAACTATGGCTACACCTTC	CASSQSTANYGYTF
-	TRBD1	TRBV25-1	TRBJ1-6	TGTGCCAGCAGAGGGACAGGAGAGTCACCCCTCCACTTT	CASRGTGESPLHF
-	-	TRBV15	TRBJ1-6	TGTGCCACCAGCAGAGACCGTCAAGCTTCACCCCTCCACTTT	CATSRDRQASPLHF
once	-	TRBV2	TRBJ1-2	TGTGCCAGCAGATTCTCCGGGACGTTTATTGGCTACACCTTC	CASRFSGTFIGYTF
-	-	TRBV5-1	TRBJ2-1	TGCGCCAGCAGCCAGTACAATGAGCAGTTCTTC	CASSQYNEQFF
-	TRBD1	TRBV6-6	TRBJ1-1	TGTGCCAGCAGTCACAGGGGGACTGAAGCTTTCTTT	CASSHRGTEAFF
-	-	TRBV5-4	TRBJ2-1	TGTGCCAGCAACCAAGACCCGCAGTTCCTCAATGAGCAGTTCTTC	CASNQDPQFLNEQFF
-	TRBD2	TRBV30	TRBJ2-2	TGTGCCTGGAGTGGACTAGCGGGAGCATTCGGGGAGCTGTTTTTT	CAWSGLAGAFGELFF
-	-	TRBV7-9	TRBJ2-2	TGTGCCAGCAGCTTTCTCGGGGGGAACACCGGGGAGCTGTTTTTT	CASSFLGGNTGELFF
-	TRBD2	TRBV6-6	TRBJ2-1	TGTGCCAGCAAAAGCGGGAGCTCCTACAATGAGCAGTTCTTC	CASKSGSSYNEQFF
-	-	TRBV6-1	TRBJ1-6	TGTGCCAGCAGTGACGGGGGGGCGCGGAGGGAGGTTTGGTCACCCCTCCACTTT	CASSDGGARREVWSPLHF
-	TRBD1	TRBV5-1	TRBJ2-7	TGCGCCAGCAGCACGGGGACAGGGGACGAGCAGTACTTC	CASSTGTGDEQYF
-	TRBD1	TRBV18	TRBJ2-7	TGTGCCAGCTCACCACCGGGACAGGGGGCGAACGAGCAGTACTTC	CASSPPGQGANEQYF
-	-	TRBV6-5	TRBJ1-1	TGTGCCAGCAGTACCCACACTGAAGCTTTCTTT	CASSTHTEAFF
once	-	TRBV7-2	TRBJ2-1	TGTGCCAGCAGCGCAAAGGATGAGCAGTTCTTC	CASSAKDEQFF
-	-	TRBV27	TRBJ2-3	TGTGCCAGCAGTTTTGGGTATGCGGGGCTAGATACGCAGTATTTT	CASSFGYAGLDTQYF
once	-	TRBV28	TRBJ1-5	TGTGCCAGCAGTTTTCTCGGGGTTAACCAGCCCCAGCATTTT	CASSFLGVNQPQHF
-	-	TRBV30	TRBJ1-2	TGTGCCTGGAGTGTACGTGTAGGGGGTGTAGGTGGCTACACCTTC	CAWSVRVGGVGGYTF
once	-	TRBV29-1	TRBJ2-7	TGCAGCGTCGCACGGGACGTACCTTACTACGAGCAGTACTTC	CSVARDVPYYEQYF
-	-	TRBV18	TRBJ2-7	TGTGCCAGCTCACCAGACATGCTGAGCTCCTACGAGCAGTACTTC	CASSPDMLSSYEQYF
-	TRBD1	TRBV4-3	TRBJ1-2	TGCGCCAGCAGCCAATACCAGGGGGCGAACTATGGCTACACCTTC	CASSQYQGANYGYTF
-	-	TRBV5-1	TRBJ2-5	TGCGCCAGCAGCTTGACTCGTTCGTCATCAGAGACCCAGTACTTC	CASSLTRSSSETQYF
-	TRBD2	TRBV5-1	TRBJ2-5	TGCGCCAGCAGCCAGTCTAGCGGCCAAGAGACCCAGTACTTC	CASSQSSGQETQYF
-	TRBD1	TRBV19	TRBJ2-3	TGTGCCAGTAGTAATTTAGGGACAGAAGATCTCCCTAGCACAGATACGCAGTATTTT	CASSNLGTEDLPSTDTQYF
-	TRBD1	TRBV6-1	TRBJ1-2	TGTGCCAGCAGGCACAGGGGGCAAAACTATGGCTACACCTTC	CASRHRGQNYGYTF
-	TRBD1	TRBV7-2	TRBJ1-6	TGTGCCAGCAGCTTGATCGGGACAGGGAGTAATTCACCCCTCCACTTT	CASSLIGTGSNSPLHF
-	-	TRBV29-1	TRBJ1-1	TGCAGCGTTTACCCGGGTTTATCCACTGAAGCTTTCTTT	CSVYPGLSTEAFF
-	-	TRBV7-2	TRBJ2-7	TGTGCCAGCAGCAAACGACCCCTCATCGAGCAGTACTTC	CASSKRPLIEQYF
-	TRBD1	TRBV11-2	TRBJ1-6	TGTGCCAGCAGCAGGGACAGGGATAATTCACCCCTCCACTTT	CASSRDRDNSPLHF
-	-	TRBV7-9	TRBJ1-4	TGTGCCAGCAGCGTGGACAGCCCCACTAATGAAAAACTGTTTTTT	CASSVDSPTNEKLFF
-	-	TRBV7-2	TRBJ2-1	TGTGCCAGCAGCTTAGTGGTGGATAGCTCCTACAATGAGCAGTTCTTC	CASSLVVDSSYNEQFF
once	TRBD1	TRBV5-6	TRBJ2-1	TGTGCCAGCAGCTCAAACAAGGACAGGGGGCAAGGGGAGCAGTTCTTC	CASSSNKDRGQGEQFF
-	-	TRBV10-3	TRBJ1-4	TGTGCCATCAGTGAGTCCCGGGGGGAAAAACTGTTTTTT	CAISESRGEKLFF
-	TRBD2	TRBV7-9	TRBJ2-1	TGTGCCAGCAGCTTCGTCACCGGGAGGCGGGAGAAAATAGTTGAGCAGTTCTTC	CASSFVTGRREKIVEQFF
-	TRBD1	TRBV7-9	TRBJ1-4	TGTGCCAGCAGCCTCCGTCCAGGGGGAAACGAAAAACTGTTTTTT	CASSLRPGGNEKLFF
-	-	TRBV2	TRBJ1-1	TGTGCCAGCAGTGCCTGGACGGCGAACACTGAAGCTTTCTTT	CASSAWTANTEAFF
-	-	TRBV10-3	TRBJ2-7	TGTGCCATCAACTCGGACGGCCTCTACGAGCAGTACTTC	CAINSDGLYEQYF
-	-	TRBV10-3	TRBJ2-7	TGTGCCATCAGTGAGTCGGAAATGCCCTACGAGCAGTACTTC	CAISESEMPYEQYF
-	-	TRBV5-6	TRBJ1-1	TGTGCCAGCAGCTTGTTTCTCGAGGAAAGGAACACTGAAGCTTTCTTT	CASSLFLEERNTEAFF
-	-	TRBV29-1	TRBJ2-1	TGCAGCGTCACCGGACGGACCAATGAGCAGTTCTTC	CSVTGRTNEQFF
-	TRBD2	TRBV27	TRBJ2-3	TGTGCCAGCAGTCTGGTCCAGCGGGGAGATACGCAGTATTTT	CASSLVQRGDTQYF